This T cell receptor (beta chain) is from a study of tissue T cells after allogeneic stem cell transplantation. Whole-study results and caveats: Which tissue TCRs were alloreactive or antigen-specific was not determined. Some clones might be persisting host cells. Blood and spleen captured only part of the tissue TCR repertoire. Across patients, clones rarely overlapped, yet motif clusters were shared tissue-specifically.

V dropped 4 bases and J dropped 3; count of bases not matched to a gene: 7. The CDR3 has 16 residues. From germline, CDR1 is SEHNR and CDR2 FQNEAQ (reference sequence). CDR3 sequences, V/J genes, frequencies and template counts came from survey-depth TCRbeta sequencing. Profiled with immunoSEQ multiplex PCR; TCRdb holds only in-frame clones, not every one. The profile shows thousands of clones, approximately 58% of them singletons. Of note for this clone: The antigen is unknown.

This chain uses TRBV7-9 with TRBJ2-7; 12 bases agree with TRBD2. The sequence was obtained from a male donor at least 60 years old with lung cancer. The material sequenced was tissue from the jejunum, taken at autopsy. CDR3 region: CASSSLTSGSLYEQYF. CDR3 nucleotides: TGTGCCAGCAGCTCCCTGACTAGCGGGAGCCTCTACGAGCAGTACTTC.